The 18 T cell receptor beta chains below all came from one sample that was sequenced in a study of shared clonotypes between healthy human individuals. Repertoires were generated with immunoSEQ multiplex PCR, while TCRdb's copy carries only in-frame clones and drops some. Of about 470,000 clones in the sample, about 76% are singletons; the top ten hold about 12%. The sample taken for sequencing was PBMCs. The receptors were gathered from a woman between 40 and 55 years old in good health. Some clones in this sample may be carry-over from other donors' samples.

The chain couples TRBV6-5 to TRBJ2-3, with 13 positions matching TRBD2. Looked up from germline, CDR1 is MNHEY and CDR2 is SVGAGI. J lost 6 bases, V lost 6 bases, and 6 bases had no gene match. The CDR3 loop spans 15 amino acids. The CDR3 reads CASSPLAGGLDTQYF. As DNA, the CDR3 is TGTGCCAGCAGCCCACTAGCGGGGGGGCTGGATACGCAGTATTTT.

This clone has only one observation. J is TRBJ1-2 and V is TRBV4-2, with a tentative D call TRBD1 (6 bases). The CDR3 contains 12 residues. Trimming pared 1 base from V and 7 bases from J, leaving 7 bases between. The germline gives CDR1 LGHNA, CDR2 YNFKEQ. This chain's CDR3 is CASSQAGVGYTF. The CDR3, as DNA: TGTGCCAGCAGCCAAGCAGGGGTTGGCTACACCTTC.

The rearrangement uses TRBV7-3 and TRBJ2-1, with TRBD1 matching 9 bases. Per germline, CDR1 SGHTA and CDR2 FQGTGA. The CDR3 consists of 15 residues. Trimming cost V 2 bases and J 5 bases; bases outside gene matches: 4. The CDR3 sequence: CASSLGGQGNNEQFF. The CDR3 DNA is TGTGCCAGCAGCTTAGGGGGACAGGGAAACAATGAGCAGTTCTTC.

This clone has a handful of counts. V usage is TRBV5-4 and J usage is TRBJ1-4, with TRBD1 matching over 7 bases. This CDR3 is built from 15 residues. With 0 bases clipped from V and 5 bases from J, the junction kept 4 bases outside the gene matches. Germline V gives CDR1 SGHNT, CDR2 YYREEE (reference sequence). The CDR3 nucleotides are TGTGCCAGCAGCTTGGCGACAGGGAAGAATGAAAAACTGTTTTTT. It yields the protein CASSLATGKNEKLFF.

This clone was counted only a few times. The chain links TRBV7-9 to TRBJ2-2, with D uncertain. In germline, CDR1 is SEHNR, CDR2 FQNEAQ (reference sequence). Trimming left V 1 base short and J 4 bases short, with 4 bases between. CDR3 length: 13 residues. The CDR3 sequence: CASSLDGTGELFF. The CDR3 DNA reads TGTGCCAGCAGCTTAGACGGCACCGGGGAGCTGTTTTTT.

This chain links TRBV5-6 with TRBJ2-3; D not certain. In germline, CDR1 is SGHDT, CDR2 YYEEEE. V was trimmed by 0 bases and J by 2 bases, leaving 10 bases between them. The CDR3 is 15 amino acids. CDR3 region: CASSLVGRNTDTQYF. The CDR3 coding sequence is TGTGCCAGCAGCTTGGTTGGCAGAAACACAGATACGCAGTATTTT.

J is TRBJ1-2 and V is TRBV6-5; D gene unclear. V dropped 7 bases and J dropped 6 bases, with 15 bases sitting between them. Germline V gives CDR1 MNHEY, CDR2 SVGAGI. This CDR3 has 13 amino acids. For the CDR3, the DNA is TGTGCCAGCATGTCATTGGCGACCAATGGCTACACCTTC. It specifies CASMSLATNGYTF.

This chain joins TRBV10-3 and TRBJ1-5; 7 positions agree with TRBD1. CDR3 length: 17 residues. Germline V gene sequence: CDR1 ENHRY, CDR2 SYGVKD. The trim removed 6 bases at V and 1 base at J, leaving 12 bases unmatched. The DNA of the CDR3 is TGTGCCATCAGCGGGGGACAGCCACTATCGAGCAATCAGCCCCAGCATTTT. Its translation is CAISGGQPLSSNQPQHF.

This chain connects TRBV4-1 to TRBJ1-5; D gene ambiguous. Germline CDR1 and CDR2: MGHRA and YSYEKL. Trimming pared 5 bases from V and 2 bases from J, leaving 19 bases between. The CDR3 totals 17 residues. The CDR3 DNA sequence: TGCGCCAGCAGCGCCGGTGTCTGGGTAGAGGGCAATCAGCCCCAGCATTTT. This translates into CASSAGVWVEGNQPQHF.

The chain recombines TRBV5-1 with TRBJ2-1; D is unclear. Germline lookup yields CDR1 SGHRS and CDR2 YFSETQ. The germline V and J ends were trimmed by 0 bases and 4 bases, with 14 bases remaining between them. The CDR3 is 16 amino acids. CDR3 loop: CASSLAVPVEYNEQFF. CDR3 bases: TGCGCCAGCAGCTTGGCAGTACCCGTAGAATACAATGAGCAGTTCTTC.

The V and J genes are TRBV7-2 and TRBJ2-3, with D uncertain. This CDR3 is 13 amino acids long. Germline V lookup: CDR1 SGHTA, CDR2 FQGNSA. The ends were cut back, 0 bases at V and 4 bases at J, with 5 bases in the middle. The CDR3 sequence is CASSLAPADTQYF. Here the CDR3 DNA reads TGTGCCAGCAGCTTAGCCCCCGCAGATACGCAGTATTTT.

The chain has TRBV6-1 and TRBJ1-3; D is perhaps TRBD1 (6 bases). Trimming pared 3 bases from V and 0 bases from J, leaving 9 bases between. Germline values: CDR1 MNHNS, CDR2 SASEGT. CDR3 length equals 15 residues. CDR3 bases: TGTGCCAGCAGTGAGGGGGCATTCTCTGGAAACACCATATATTTT. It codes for CASSEGAFSGNTIYF.

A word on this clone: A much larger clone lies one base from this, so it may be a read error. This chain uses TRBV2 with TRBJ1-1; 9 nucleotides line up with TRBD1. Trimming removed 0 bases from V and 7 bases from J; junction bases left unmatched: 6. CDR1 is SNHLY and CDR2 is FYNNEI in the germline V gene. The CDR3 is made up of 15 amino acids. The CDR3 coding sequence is TGTGCCAGCAGTGAAGCGGACAGGGGCAACCTTGAAGCTTTCTTT. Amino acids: CASSEADRGNLEAFF.

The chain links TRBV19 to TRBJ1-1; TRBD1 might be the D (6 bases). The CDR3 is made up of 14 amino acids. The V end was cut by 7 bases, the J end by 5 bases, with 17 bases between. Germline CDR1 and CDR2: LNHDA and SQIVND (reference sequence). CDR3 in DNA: TGTGCCAGTAACCCGACAGGAGGGGGTACTGAAGCTTTCTTT. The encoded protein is CASNPTGGGTEAFF.

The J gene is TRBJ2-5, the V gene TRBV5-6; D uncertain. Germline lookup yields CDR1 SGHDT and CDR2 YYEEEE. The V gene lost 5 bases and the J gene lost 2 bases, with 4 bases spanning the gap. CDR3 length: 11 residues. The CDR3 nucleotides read TGTGCCAGCAGTTCTCAAGAGACCCAGTACTTC. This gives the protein CASSSQETQYF.

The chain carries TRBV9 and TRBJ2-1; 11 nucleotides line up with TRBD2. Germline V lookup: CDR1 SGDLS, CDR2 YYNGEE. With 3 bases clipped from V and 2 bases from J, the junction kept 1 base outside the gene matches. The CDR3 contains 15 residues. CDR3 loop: CASSEGLAAYNEQFF. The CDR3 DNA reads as TGTGCCAGCAGCGAGGGACTAGCGGCCTACAATGAGCAGTTCTTC.

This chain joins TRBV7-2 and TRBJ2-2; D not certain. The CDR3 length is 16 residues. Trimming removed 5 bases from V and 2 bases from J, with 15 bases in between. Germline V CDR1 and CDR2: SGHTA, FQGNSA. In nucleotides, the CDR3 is TGTGCCAGCAGCGCTGGCTTAGTCACCAACACCGGGGAGCTGTTTTTT. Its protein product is CASSAGLVTNTGELFF.

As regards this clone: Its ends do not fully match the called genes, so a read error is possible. Here the CDR3 DNA reads TGTGCCAGCAGTTACGGGGGAGGAGGTCCGGACTTC. This codes for CASSYGGGGPDF. V and J are TRBV6-6 and TRBJ2-5; the D gene is possibly TRBD2 (6 bases). CDR3 length: 12 residues. The germline CDR1 and CDR2 sequences are MNHNY and SVGAGI (reference sequence).